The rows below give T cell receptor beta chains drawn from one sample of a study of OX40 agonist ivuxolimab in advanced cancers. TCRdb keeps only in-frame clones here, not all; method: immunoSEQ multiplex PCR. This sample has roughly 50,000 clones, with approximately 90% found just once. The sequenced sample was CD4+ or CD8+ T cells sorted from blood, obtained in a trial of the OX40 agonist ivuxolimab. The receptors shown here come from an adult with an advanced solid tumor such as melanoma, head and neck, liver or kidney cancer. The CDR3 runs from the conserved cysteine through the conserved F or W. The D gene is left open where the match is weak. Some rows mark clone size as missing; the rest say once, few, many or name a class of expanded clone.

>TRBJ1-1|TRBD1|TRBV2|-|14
TGTGCCAGCGCTGAGGGACAGGTCAACACTGAAGCTTTCTTT
CASAEGQVNTEAFF
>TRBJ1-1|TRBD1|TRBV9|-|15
TGTGCCAGCAGCGAATACAGGGGCCCCGGGACTGAAGCTTTCTTT
CASSEYRGPGTEAFF
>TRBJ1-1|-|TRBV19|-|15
TGTGCCAGTAGTATTGGCTCTCGAGGGAACACTGAAGCTTTCTTT
CASSIGSRGNTEAFF
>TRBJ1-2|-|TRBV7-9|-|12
TGTGCCAGCAGCCCCGCCGGGAAAGGCTACACCTTC
CASSPAGKGYTF
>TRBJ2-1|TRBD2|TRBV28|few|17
TGTGCCAGCAGTCTAGCTACTGCTAGCGGGAGCCCGTCTGAGCAGTTCTTC
CASSLATASGSPSEQFF
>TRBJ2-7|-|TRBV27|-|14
TGTGCCAGCAGCCCCCGGGACGGGTCCTACGAGCAGTACTTC
CASSPRDGSYEQYF
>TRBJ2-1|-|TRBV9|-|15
TGTGCCAGCAGCGCAGCCTCCGTCCTCTACAATGAGCAGTTCTTC
CASSAASVLYNEQFF
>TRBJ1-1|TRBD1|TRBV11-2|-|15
TGTGCCAGCAGCTATCGGGGACAGGCGAACACTGAAGCTTTCTTT
CASSYRGQANTEAFF
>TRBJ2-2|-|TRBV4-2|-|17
TGTGCCAGCAGCCCTTTCCCGGGGGCGGTTGGCACCGGGGAGCTGTTTTTT
CASSPFPGAVGTGELFF
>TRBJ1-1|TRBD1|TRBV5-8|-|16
TGTGCCAGCAGCTTCCCGCCGGGACAGGTGAACACTGAAGCTTTCTTT
CASSFPPGQVNTEAFF